This TCR beta chain was recorded in a study of T cells in Graves' hyperthyroidism and ophthalmopathy. An approximately 10 ml volume of fresh peripheral blood provided the PBMCs. Points on this clonotype: Its antigen is still unknown.

Study findings and constraints: In the blood, most expanded thyroid clonotypes above 0.001 appeared as well.

The CDR3 regions of TCR beta were amplified from RNA transcripts. RT-PCR in the first round (using the HTBI primer set) targeted the TCR CDR3. TCRdb redid the calling of the multiplex PCR reads with MiXCR, one entry per CDR3 protein. The sample has about 640,000 distinct CDR3 sequences, roughly 20% seen once. The sample consisted of blood. This sequence originates from a young man with Graves' ophthalmopathy.

CDR3 residues: CASSLHIQAGNQPQHF. The CDR3 DNA reads TGTGCCAGCAGCTTGCACATCCAGGCTGGCAATCAGCCCCAGCATTTT. V usage is TRBV11-2 and J usage is TRBJ1-5; no clear D. The germline V gene encodes CDR1 SGHAT and CDR2 FQNNGV. The V and J ends lost 3 bases and 2 bases respectively, with 14 bases between them. The CDR3 has 16 residues.